This passage covers 5 T cell receptor beta chains from one sample sequenced in a study of long-term antiretroviral therapy in people with HIV. An immunoSEQ assay, version v3.0, was performed at survey level. Repertoires were generated with immunoSEQ multiplex PCR, while TCRdb's copy carries only in-frame clones and drops some. This table has 25,000 or so clones, around 83% appearing once. The specimen comprised unsorted PBMCs, sampled 1.9 years after starting antiretroviral therapy. Receptor source: a woman aged 25 to 39 with HIV.

The rearrangement uses TRBV15 and TRBJ1-4; 9 positions match TRBD1. CDR1 is LNHNV and CDR2 is YYDKDF in the germline V gene (reference sequence). The CDR3 spans 15 residues. J was trimmed by 6 bases and V by 5 bases; bases with no gene match: 7. Written as DNA, the CDR3 is TGTGCCACCAGCGGTAGGAGACAGGGGGATGAAAAACTGTTTTTT. Its translation is CATSGRRQGDEKLFF.

The V and J genes are TRBV6-1 and TRBJ1-1; possible D gene TRBD1, 5 bases. With 2 bases removed from V and 7 bases from J, the gap between germline ends came to 8 bases. The germline gives CDR1 MNHNS, CDR2 SASEGT. This CDR3 has 12 residues. This CDR3 reads CASSEKGLEAFF. The DNA for the CDR3 is TGTGCCAGCAGTGAAAAGGGGCTTGAAGCTTTCTTT.

The chain joins TRBV5-1 to TRBJ1-1; tentatively, D is TRBD1 (6 bases). V dropped 5 bases and J dropped 4 bases, with 12 bases sitting between them. The CDR3 covers 13 residues. Germline CDR1 is SGHRS and CDR2 is YFSETQ. The CDR3 here is CASRATGRTEAFF. CDR3 coding DNA: TGCGCCAGCAGAGCGACAGGACGCACTGAAGCTTTCTTT.

The rearrangement uses TRBV9 and TRBJ1-4; no reliable D call. The CDR3 totals 13 residues. V dropped 3 bases and J dropped 5 bases, with 8 bases sitting between them. Germline loops: CDR1 SGDLS, CDR2 YYNGEE. In DNA form, the CDR3 reads TGTGCCAGCAGCGCCCGGGCCAATGAAAAACTGTTTTTT. Protein sequence: CASSARANEKLFF.

The rearrangement joins TRBV19 to TRBJ1-1, with D unresolved. Trimming shortened V by 7 bases and J by 4 bases, and 13 bases separated the two germline ends. The CDR3 sequence is 13 residues long. Germline V gene data show CDR1 as LNHDA and CDR2 as SQIVND (reference sequence). In DNA, the CDR3 is TGTGCCAGTACTGAAAATATGGGCACTGAAGCTTTCTTT. It translates to CASTENMGTEAFF.